This entry concerns a single T cell receptor beta chain. Its antigen target is currently unknown. No base quality information exists; no much larger clone differs at one position. This entry comes from a study of T-cell reconstitution after alpha-beta-depleted transplantation in children (TCRdb year 2016). About the study as a whole: The study quantitatively tracked T-cell immune reconstitution after TCRalphabeta/CD19-depleted allogeneic hematopoietic cell transplantation in children using TCR repertoire profiling. Paper-wide results and their limitations: About two months after transplant, the apparently early recovery of alphabetaT-cell counts reportedly depended on just several hundred clones that had expanded rapidly and came from non-depleted graft cells. Hyperexpanded clone frequencies declined over subsequent months; after one year, T-cell counts and TCRbeta diversity were mostly attributed to newly produced T cells. In some patients, high TCRbeta diversity at day 60 was attributed to recipient T cells and intrathymic progenitors that had survived conditioning.

Sequences SGHDT (CDR1) and YYEEEE (CDR2) are obtained from the germline V gene. The trim is 0 bases for V and 5 bases for J, with a gap of 15 bases between the germline ends. From the cysteine up to the phenylalanine, the CDR3 has a length of 15 residues. Only the CDR3 portion is preserved as DNA: 45 bases, with reading frame beginning at the first base. Reading the label with the study, this specimen's treatment or condition is: allogeneic hematopoietic cell transplantation with graft depleted of TCRalphabeta T cells and CD19 B cells. The transplant recipients were children given TCRalphabeta/CD19-depleted allogeneic hematopoietic cell grafts. The method behind the library was PCR. Instrument on record: Illumina HiSeq 2500. TCR library preparation used molecular barcoding, with unique molecular identifiers applied to normalize quantification of the TCRbeta repertoire. TCRdb reran the public reads through fastp at Q25 and MiXCR, keeping productive beta chains. Rows matching on CDR3 protein sequence are summarized as one entry with the most common DNA and genes. The table for this sample lists 700,000 to 850,000 distinct CDR3 sequences; approximately 15% of them were counted only once. The ten largest clones add up to 5% of the sample.

The chain links TRBV5-6 with TRBJ2-7; D gene: possibly TRBD2, on 6 matching bases. The sample was PBMCs, mostly from graft donor cells, taken 360 days after TCRalphabeta/CD19-depleted stem cell transplant. This sequence was found in a male patient younger than 18 who had a stem cell transplant for acute lymphoblastic leukemia, so the T cells may come from the graft donor. The sequenced DNA: TGTGCCAGCAGCTTGGTAACTAGTCCTAGCGACGAGCAGTACTTC. Its protein reads: CASSLVTSPSDEQYF.